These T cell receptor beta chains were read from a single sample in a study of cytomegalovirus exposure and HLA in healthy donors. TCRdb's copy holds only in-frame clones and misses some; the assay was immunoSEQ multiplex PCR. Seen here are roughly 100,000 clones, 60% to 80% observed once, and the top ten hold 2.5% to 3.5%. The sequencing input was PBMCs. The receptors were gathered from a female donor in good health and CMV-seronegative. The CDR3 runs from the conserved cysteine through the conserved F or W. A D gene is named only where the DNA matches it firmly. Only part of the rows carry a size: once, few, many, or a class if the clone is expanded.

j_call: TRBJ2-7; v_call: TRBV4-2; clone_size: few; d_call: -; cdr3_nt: TGTGCCAGCAGCCAAACAGGGAGCTCCTACGAGCAGTACTTC; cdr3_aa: CASSQTGSSYEQYF
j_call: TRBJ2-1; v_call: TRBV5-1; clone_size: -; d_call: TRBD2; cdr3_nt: TGCGCCAGCAGAACCCGAGCGGGAGGCTACAATGAGCAGTTCTTC; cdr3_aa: CASRTRAGGYNEQFF
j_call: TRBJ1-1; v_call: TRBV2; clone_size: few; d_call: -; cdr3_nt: TGTGCCAGCACCCCGAGGGAGGGGATTGAAGCTTTCTTT; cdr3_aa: CASTPREGIEAFF
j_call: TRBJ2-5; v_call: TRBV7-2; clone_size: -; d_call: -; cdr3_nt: TGTGCCAGCAGCCCTAGGTGGCACCTTGGTTTGACCCAGTACTTC; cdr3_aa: CASSPRWHLGLTQYF
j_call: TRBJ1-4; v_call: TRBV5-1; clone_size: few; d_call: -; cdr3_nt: TGCGCCAGCAGCTTGGATCGGACTAAAAATGAAAAACTGTTTTTT; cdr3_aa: CASSLDRTKNEKLFF
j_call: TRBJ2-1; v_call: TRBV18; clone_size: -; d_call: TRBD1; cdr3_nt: TGTGCCAGCTCCCAAGGGGGGACAGGTAACAATGAGCAGTTCTTC; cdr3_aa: CASSQGGTGNNEQFF
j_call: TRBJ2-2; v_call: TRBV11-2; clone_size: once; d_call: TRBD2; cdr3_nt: TGTGCCAGCAGCTTAATGGCTAGCGGGAGAACCGGGGAGCTGTTTTTT; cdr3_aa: CASSLMASGRTGELFF
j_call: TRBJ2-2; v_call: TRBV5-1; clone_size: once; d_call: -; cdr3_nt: TGCGCCACTGAACTAGAGAACACCGGGGAGCTGTTTTTT; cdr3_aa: CATELENTGELFF
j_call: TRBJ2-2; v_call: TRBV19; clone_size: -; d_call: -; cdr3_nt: TGTGCCAGTAGTATAGCGGCAGGGCGTCCCGGGGAGCTGTTTTTT; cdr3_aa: CASSIAAGRPGELFF
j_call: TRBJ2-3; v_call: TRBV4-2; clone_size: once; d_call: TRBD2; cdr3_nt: TGTGCCAGCAGCCAGCGACTAGCGGGAGGGCCCCGCACAGATACGCAGTATTTT; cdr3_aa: CASSQRLAGGPRTDTQYF
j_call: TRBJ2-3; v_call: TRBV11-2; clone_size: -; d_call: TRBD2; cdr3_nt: TGTGCCAGCAGCACCCCTCTAGCGGCCACAGATACGCAGTATTTT; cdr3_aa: CASSTPLAATDTQYF
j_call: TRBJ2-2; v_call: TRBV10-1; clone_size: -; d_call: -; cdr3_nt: TGCGCCAGCAGCAGGATGGCGGGCGGGGAGCTGTTTTTT; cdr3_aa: CASSRMAGGELFF
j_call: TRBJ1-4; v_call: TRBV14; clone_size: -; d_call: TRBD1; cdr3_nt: TGTGCCAGCAGCCAAGAAAATTACAGGGGTAGTGAAAAACTGTTTTTT; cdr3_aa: CASSQENYRGSEKLFF
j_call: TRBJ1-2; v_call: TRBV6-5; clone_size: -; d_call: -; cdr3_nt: TGTGCCAGCAGTCCTACCAATCTCTTGAGTGGCTACACCTTC; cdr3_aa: CASSPTNLLSGYTF
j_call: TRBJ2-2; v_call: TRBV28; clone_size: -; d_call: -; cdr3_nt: TGTGCCAGCACCGTGGGGGGAGAGACCGGGGAGCTGTTTTTT; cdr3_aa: CASTVGGETGELFF
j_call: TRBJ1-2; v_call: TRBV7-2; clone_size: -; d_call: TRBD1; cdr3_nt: TGTGCCAGCAGCCCGTCTTCCCTTGTAGACAGGGAAGGCTACACCTTC; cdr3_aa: CASSPSSLVDREGYTF
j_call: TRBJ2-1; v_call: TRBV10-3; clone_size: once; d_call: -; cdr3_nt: TGTGCCAACGAGGGTTTAGCGGAAAGCTCCTACAATGAGCAGTTCTTC; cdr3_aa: CANEGLAESSYNEQFF
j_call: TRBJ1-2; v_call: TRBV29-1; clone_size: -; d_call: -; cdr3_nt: TGCAGCGCAGGGTTGGGTAGGCTTGGCTACACCTTC; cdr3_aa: CSAGLGRLGYTF
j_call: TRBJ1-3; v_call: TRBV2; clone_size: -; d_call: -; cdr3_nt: TGTGCCAGCAGTGAAGGGTTTGCGAGCTCTGGAAACACCATATATTTT; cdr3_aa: CASSEGFASSGNTIYF
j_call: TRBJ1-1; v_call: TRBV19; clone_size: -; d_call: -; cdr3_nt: TGTGCCAGTAGCCCTATTCCGGCCGGGGAGGCTTTCTTT; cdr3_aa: CASSPIPAGEAFF
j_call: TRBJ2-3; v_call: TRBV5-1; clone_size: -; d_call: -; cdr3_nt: TGCGCCAGCAGCTTGGTCGGCACAGATACGCAGTATTTT; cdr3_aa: CASSLVGTDTQYF
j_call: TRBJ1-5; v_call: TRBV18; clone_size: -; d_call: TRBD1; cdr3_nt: TGTGCCAGCTCACCACAGGACAGGGGGCAGCCCCAGCATTTT; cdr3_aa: CASSPQDRGQPQHF
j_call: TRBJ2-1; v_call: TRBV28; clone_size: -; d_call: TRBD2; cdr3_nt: TGTGCCAGCGGGCAAGCGGGAGGTTCCTACAATGAGCAGTTCTTC; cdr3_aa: CASGQAGGSYNEQFF
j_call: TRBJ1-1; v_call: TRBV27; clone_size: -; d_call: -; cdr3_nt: TGTGCCAGCAGGAGGTGGAACACTGAAGCTTTCTTT; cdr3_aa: CASRRWNTEAFF
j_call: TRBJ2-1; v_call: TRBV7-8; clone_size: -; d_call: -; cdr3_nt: TGTGCCAGCAGCTTAGTTCACCGGGATATCGGGGGTGAGCAGTTCTTC; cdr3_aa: CASSLVHRDIGGEQFF
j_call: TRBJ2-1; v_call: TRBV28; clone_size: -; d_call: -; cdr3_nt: TGTGCCAGCAGTTTAGGGGCTACCTACAATGAGCAGTTCTTC; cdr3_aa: CASSLGATYNEQFF
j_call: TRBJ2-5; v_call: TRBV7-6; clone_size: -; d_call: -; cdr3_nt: TGTGCCAGCAGCTTAGTTAAAGAGACCCAGTACTTC; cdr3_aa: CASSLVKETQYF